What follows are 30 T cell receptor beta chains derived from one specimen sequenced in a study of blood T cell repertoires in COVID-19. Libraries were prepared by immunoSEQ multiplex PCR; TCRdb keeps only in-frame clonotypes and omits some of them. The sample holds about 52,000 clones; 86% are singletons and the top ten take 20% to 25%. The sample was peripheral blood. The receptors shown here come from a woman older than 75 with acute or convalescent COVID-19.

This chain connects TRBV5-5 to TRBJ1-1; weak D call: TRBD1 (6 bases). CDR1 and CDR2 from the germline V gene are SGHKS and YYEKEE (reference sequence). There are 15 residues in the CDR3. Trimming removed 0 bases at V and 1 base at J, with 10 bases between. The CDR3 bases are TGTGCCAGCAGCTTGGAGGGACACGAGAACACTGAAGCTTTCTTT. Translated: CASSLEGHENTEAFF.

This clone appeared a single time. The chain joins TRBV2 to TRBJ2-7, with 11 bases lining up with TRBD2. The V and J ends lost 6 bases and 6 bases, in that order; junction bases with no gene match: 7. There are 14 residues in the CDR3. Per germline, CDR1 SNHLY and CDR2 FYNNEI. The CDR3 nucleotides read TGTGCCAGCAGCTTAGGACTAGCGGGTTTCGAGCAGTACTTC. It encodes CASSLGLAGFEQYF.

The rearrangement links TRBV5-1 to TRBJ2-1; 7 bases fit TRBD2. In germline, CDR1 is SGHRS, CDR2 YFSETQ. Unmatched junction bases numbered 18, after V lost 6 bases and J lost 9 bases. CDR3 size: 16 residues. CDR3 sequence: CASTPTGAGVWSEQFF. As DNA, the CDR3 is TGCGCCAGCACCCCCACCGGGGCGGGAGTATGGAGTGAGCAGTTCTTC.

The chain recombines TRBV6-5 with TRBJ1-5; D possibly corresponds to TRBD1 (5 bases). There are 16 residues in the CDR3. CDR1 and CDR2 (germline): MNHEY, SVGAGI. V lost 4 bases and J lost 4, with 17 bases in between. The CDR3 region is CASSSGTPGWNQPQHF. The CDR3 coding sequence is TGTGCCAGCAGTTCAGGGACTCCCGGTTGGAATCAGCCCCAGCATTTT.

This chain uses TRBV9 with TRBJ1-1, with 9 nucleotides matching TRBD1. This CDR3 is 13 amino acids long. The J segment lost 7 bases and the V segment lost 4 bases, leaving 5 bases of the junction unmatched. Per germline, CDR1 SGDLS and CDR2 YYNGEE. The DNA of the CDR3 is TGTGCCAGCAGCCCGGGACAGGGTCTTGAAGCTTTCTTT. This codes for CASSPGQGLEAFF.

The table lists this clone with a few counts. DNA of the CDR3: TGTGCCAGCAGAGGCCGACAGCGATCCGCCGAGCAGTACTTC. It codes for CASRGRQRSAEQYF. The V and J genes are TRBV27 and TRBJ2-7, with D possibly TRBD1 on 5 matching bases. The CDR3 spans 14 residues. V lost 6 bases and J 6 bases, leaving 18 bases between the germline ends. Germline CDR1 reads MNHEY; CDR2 reads SMNVEV (reference sequence).

This clone has only one observation. V and J are TRBV2 and TRBJ2-5; D might be TRBD2 (6 bases). From germline, CDR1 is SNHLY and CDR2 FYNNEI. V lost 1 base to trimming and J lost 3 bases, with 6 bases between them. The CDR3 contains 13 residues. CDR3 sequence: CASSEGLEETQYF. The CDR3 DNA is TGTGCCAGCAGTGAAGGACTAGAAGAGACCCAGTACTTC.

The chain joins TRBV19 to TRBJ2-3; maybe TRBD1 (6 bases). V shed 8 bases and J shed 3 bases, with 15 bases lying between them. The CDR3 extends over 14 amino acids. Germline CDR1 reads LNHDA; CDR2 reads SQIVND (reference sequence). CDR3 region: CASSRGIGTDTQYF. For the CDR3, the DNA is TGTGCCAGTTCGAGGGGGATAGGAACAGATACGCAGTATTTT.

DNA for the CDR3: TGTGCCAGCAGCTCGAGGACAGGGGGCCGGTATACTGAAGCTTTCTTT. It yields the protein CASSSRTGGRYTEAFF. The chain has TRBV7-9 and TRBJ1-1, with 11 bases aligning to TRBD1. The length of the CDR3 is 16 residues. Trimming at V came to 4 bases and at J to 5 bases, leaving 9 bases not matched to a gene. In germline, CDR1 is SEHNR, CDR2 FQNEAQ (reference sequence).

The J gene is TRBJ2-1, the V gene TRBV3-1 (or the pseudogene TRBV3-2), with TRBD2 identical over 12 bases. Germline V gene lookup returns CDR1 LGHDT and CDR2 YNNKEL (reference sequence). This CDR3 region has 16 residues. With 3 bases clipped from V and 5 bases from J, the junction kept 5 bases outside the gene matches. DNA for the CDR3: TGTGCCAGCAGCCACCCACTAGCGGGGGGTAACAATGAGCAGTTCTTC. Its translation: CASSHPLAGGNNEQFF.

The chain is built from TRBV30 and TRBJ2-7; TRBD1 matches 12 bases. Germline V gene data show CDR1 as GTSNPN and CDR2 as SVGIG (reference sequence). The CDR3 spans 17 residues. V was clipped by 0 bases and J by 8 bases; unmatched bases: 14. The CDR3 reads CAWSVRGWGQGARQQYF. The DNA for the CDR3 is TGTGCCTGGAGTGTAAGGGGATGGGGACAGGGGGCGAGACAGCAGTACTTC.

The chain recombines TRBV5-1 with TRBJ1-5, with TRBD1 as a possible D gene (5 bases). The CDR3 spans 16 residues. V lost 2 bases and J 0 bases, leaving 12 bases between the germline ends. The V gene's germline CDR1 is SGHRS and CDR2 YFSETQ. The CDR3 DNA is TGCGCCAGCAGCTTCCGACAGCAATATAGCAATCAGCCCCAGCATTTT. Amino acid sequence: CASSFRQQYSNQPQHF. The full variable domain, completed using reference TRBV5-1 and TRBJ1-5, is KAGVTQTPRYLIKTRGQQVTLSCSPISGHRSVSWYQQTPGQGLQFLFEYFSETQRNKGNFPGRFSGRQFSNSRSEMNVSTLELGDSALYLCASSFRQQYSNQPQHFGDGTRLSIL.

The J gene is TRBJ1-1, the V gene TRBV11-2; 7 bases are a match to TRBD1. CDR3 length equals 15 residues. V was clipped by 7 bases and J by 6 bases; unmatched bases: 14. Germline loops: CDR1 SGHAT, CDR2 FQNNGV. CDR3 sequence (DNA): TGTGCCAGCACCCTACGACAGGGTCGTAGCGCTGAAGCTTTCTTT. This encodes CASTLRQGRSAEAFF.

The J gene is TRBJ1-3, the V gene TRBV2, with D perhaps TRBD1 (5 bases). The CDR3 is 13 amino acids. V lost 7 bases and J lost 8, with 15 bases in between. In germline, CDR1 is SNHLY, CDR2 FYNNEI. The CDR3 sequence: CASTGGREYTIYF. CDR3 DNA sequence: TGTGCCAGCACCGGGGGACGGGAATACACCATATATTTT.

The genes are TRBV19 and TRBJ1-3; D may be TRBD1 (6 bases). CDR1 LNHDA and CDR2 SQIVND come from the germline V gene (reference sequence). The V gene lost 3 bases and the J gene lost 1 base, with 10 bases spanning the gap. The CDR3 loop spans 15 amino acids. CDR3 protein: CASSINRVSGNTIYF. The CDR3 coding sequence is TGTGCCAGTAGTATTAACAGGGTTTCTGGAAACACCATATATTTT.

This clone has just a few counts. The V gene is TRBV11-3, the J gene TRBJ1-4; 9 bases match TRBD1. The CDR3 is made up of 15 amino acids. With 6 bases clipped from V and 7 bases from J, the junction kept 9 bases outside the gene matches. Looked up from germline, CDR1 is SGHNT and CDR2 is YENEEA. The CDR3 spells CASSPTGTGFEKLFF. For the CDR3, the DNA is TGTGCCAGCAGTCCGACCGGGACAGGGTTTGAAAAACTGTTTTTT.

The CDR3 is CASSLPLTGSPLHF. The DNA for the CDR3 is TGTGCCAGCAGTTTACCCCTGACAGGTTCACCCCTCCACTTT. The chain employs TRBV28 and TRBJ1-6; tentatively, D is TRBD1 (6 bases). The germline V gene has CDR1 MDHEN and CDR2 SYDVKM. The CDR3 is made up of 14 amino acids. V was pared by 2 bases and J by 9 bases, with 11 bases between.

CDR3 sequence (DNA): TGTGCCAGCAGCGTAGGACAGAATAGCAATCAGCCCCAGCATTTT. As protein: CASSVGQNSNQPQHF. The J gene is TRBJ1-5, the V gene TRBV9; a possible D gene is TRBD1 (5 bases). This CDR3 is 15 amino acids long. Germline CDR1 is SGDLS and CDR2 is YYNGEE. V was trimmed by 0 bases and J by 0 bases, leaving 7 bases between them.

The V gene is TRBV7-3, the J gene TRBJ2-7, with D perhaps matching TRBD1 (5 bases). This CDR3 is built from 13 residues. V dropped 5 bases and J dropped 3 bases, with 11 bases sitting between them. Germline lookup yields CDR1 SGHTA and CDR2 FQGTGA. The chain's CDR3 is CASSPGQNYEQYF. The CDR3 DNA follows: TGTGCCAGCAGCCCCGGACAAAACTACGAGCAGTACTTC.

DNA of the CDR3: TGTGCCAGCAACACCGGACAGGGCCGCAATCAGCCCCAGCATTTT. Translation: CASNTGQGRNQPQHF. V usage is TRBV28 and J usage is TRBJ1-5, with 8 nucleotides matching TRBD1. Trimming removed 7 bases from V and 2 bases from J; junction bases left unmatched: 7. This CDR3 is built from 15 residues. Germline CDR1 and CDR2: MDHEN and SYDVKM.

This chain uses TRBV10-2 with TRBJ2-7; TRBD2 agrees at 7 bases. After removal of 2 bases from V and 4 bases from J, the junction contained 5 bases not matched to a gene. The CDR3 runs 14 residues. Germline V CDR1 and CDR2: WSHSY, SAAADI. The CDR3 bases are TGCGCCAGCAGTGAGCAGTCTAGCGGATACGAGCAGTACGTC. Its protein product is CASSEQSSGYEQYV.

The J gene is TRBJ2-2, the V gene TRBV28; 10 nucleotides match TRBD1. With V trimmed by 3 bases and J by 6 bases, 4 bases remained unmatched. The length of the CDR3 is 15 residues. Germline assignment: CDR1 MDHEN and CDR2 SYDVKM. The DNA of the CDR3 is TGTGCCAGCAGTTTCGTTGGACAGGGGGCCGGGGAGCTGTTTTTT. It yields the protein CASSFVGQGAGELFF.

The chain joins TRBV5-4 to TRBJ2-1; D might be TRBD1 (6 bases). The length of the CDR3 is 14 residues. Trimming took 6 bases from V and 9 from J, leaving 19 bases between them. Germline assignment: CDR1 SGHNT and CDR2 YYREEE (reference sequence). The CDR3 DNA sequence: TGTGCCAGCAAGGTGGACAGTTCAGGCAGTGAGCAGTTCTTC. This translates into CASKVDSSGSEQFF. Full variable domain (missing parts from reference TRBV5-4 and TRBJ2-1): ETGVTQSPTHLIKTRGQQVTLRCSSQSGHNTVSWYQQALGQGPQFIFQYYREEENGRGNFPPRFSGLQFPNYSSELNVNALELDDSALYLCASKVDSSGSEQFFGPGTRLTVL.

This clone was counted a few times. V is TRBV5-8 and J is TRBJ1-5, with 10 nucleotides matching TRBD1. Germline CDR1 SGHTS, CDR2 YDEGEE. The CDR3 consists of 18 residues. The junction had 10 bases not matched to a gene; V was cut back by 4 bases and J by 0 bases. The DNA of the CDR3 is TGTGCCAGCAGCACGGGGACAGGGGCCGCTTATAGCAATCAGCCCCAGCATTTT. The encoded protein is CASSTGTGAAYSNQPQHF.

The chain carries TRBV11-2 and TRBJ2-7; no firm D call. Looked up from germline, CDR1 is SGHAT and CDR2 is FQNNGV. The CDR3 length is 14 residues. With 3 bases removed from V and 0 bases from J, the gap between germline ends came to 9 bases. The CDR3 DNA sequence: TGTGCCAGCAGCTTTTATAACAACTCCTACGAGCAGTACGTC. This encodes CASSFYNNSYEQYV.

The chain carries TRBV5-1 and TRBJ2-2; a possible D gene is TRBD1 (6 bases). With 4 bases removed from V and 3 bases from J, the gap between germline ends came to 22 bases. CDR1 and CDR2 from the germline V gene are SGHRS and YFSETQ. The length of the CDR3 is 18 residues. CDR3 DNA: TGCGCCAGCAGCCGGGCGCTACAGGGTTTCGGGTACACCGGGGAGCTGTTTTTT. Amino acids: CASSRALQGFGYTGELFF.

This sequence joins TRBV19 and TRBJ1-5; D is possibly TRBD1 (5 bases). V dropped 7 bases and J dropped 2 bases, with 9 bases sitting between them. The length of the CDR3 is 13 residues. The germline CDR1 and CDR2 sequences are LNHDA and SQIVND (reference sequence). For the CDR3, the DNA is TGTGCCAGTACGACAGCTCGCAATCAGCCCCAGCATTTT. This sequence encodes CASTTARNQPQHF.

This clone occurred once. The chain joins TRBV3-1 (or the pseudogene TRBV3-2) to TRBJ1-6; TRBD1 aligns across 7 bases. This CDR3 region has 15 residues. V shed 4 bases, J shed 5 bases, and the junction held 5 bases outside the gene matches. Germline values: CDR1 LGHDT, CDR2 YNNKEL (reference sequence). The CDR3 DNA is TGTGCCAGCAGCCTCTGGGACAGCGATAATTCACCCCTCCACTTT. Translating gives CASSLWDSDNSPLHF.

The V call is TRBV6-5, the J call TRBJ1-5; 7 positions agree with TRBD1. The CDR3 is 13 amino acids. Germline trimming cut 6 bases from V and 5 bases from J; bases unmatched to any gene: 4. Germline CDR1 MNHEY, CDR2 SVGAGI. The CDR3 is CASRHRGHQPQHF. Here the CDR3 DNA reads TGTGCCAGCAGGCACAGGGGTCATCAGCCCCAGCATTTT.

The chain is built from TRBV10-2 and TRBJ2-1; 11 nucleotides align to TRBD2. This CDR3 has 15 amino acids. Germline CDR1 and CDR2: WSHSY and SAAADI. The V and J ends lost 3 bases and 7 bases, in that order; junction bases with no gene match: 5. Written as DNA, the CDR3 is TGCGCCAGCAGTGAAGGGCTAGCGGGAGGTAATGAGCAGTTCTTC. Amino acids: CASSEGLAGGNEQFF.